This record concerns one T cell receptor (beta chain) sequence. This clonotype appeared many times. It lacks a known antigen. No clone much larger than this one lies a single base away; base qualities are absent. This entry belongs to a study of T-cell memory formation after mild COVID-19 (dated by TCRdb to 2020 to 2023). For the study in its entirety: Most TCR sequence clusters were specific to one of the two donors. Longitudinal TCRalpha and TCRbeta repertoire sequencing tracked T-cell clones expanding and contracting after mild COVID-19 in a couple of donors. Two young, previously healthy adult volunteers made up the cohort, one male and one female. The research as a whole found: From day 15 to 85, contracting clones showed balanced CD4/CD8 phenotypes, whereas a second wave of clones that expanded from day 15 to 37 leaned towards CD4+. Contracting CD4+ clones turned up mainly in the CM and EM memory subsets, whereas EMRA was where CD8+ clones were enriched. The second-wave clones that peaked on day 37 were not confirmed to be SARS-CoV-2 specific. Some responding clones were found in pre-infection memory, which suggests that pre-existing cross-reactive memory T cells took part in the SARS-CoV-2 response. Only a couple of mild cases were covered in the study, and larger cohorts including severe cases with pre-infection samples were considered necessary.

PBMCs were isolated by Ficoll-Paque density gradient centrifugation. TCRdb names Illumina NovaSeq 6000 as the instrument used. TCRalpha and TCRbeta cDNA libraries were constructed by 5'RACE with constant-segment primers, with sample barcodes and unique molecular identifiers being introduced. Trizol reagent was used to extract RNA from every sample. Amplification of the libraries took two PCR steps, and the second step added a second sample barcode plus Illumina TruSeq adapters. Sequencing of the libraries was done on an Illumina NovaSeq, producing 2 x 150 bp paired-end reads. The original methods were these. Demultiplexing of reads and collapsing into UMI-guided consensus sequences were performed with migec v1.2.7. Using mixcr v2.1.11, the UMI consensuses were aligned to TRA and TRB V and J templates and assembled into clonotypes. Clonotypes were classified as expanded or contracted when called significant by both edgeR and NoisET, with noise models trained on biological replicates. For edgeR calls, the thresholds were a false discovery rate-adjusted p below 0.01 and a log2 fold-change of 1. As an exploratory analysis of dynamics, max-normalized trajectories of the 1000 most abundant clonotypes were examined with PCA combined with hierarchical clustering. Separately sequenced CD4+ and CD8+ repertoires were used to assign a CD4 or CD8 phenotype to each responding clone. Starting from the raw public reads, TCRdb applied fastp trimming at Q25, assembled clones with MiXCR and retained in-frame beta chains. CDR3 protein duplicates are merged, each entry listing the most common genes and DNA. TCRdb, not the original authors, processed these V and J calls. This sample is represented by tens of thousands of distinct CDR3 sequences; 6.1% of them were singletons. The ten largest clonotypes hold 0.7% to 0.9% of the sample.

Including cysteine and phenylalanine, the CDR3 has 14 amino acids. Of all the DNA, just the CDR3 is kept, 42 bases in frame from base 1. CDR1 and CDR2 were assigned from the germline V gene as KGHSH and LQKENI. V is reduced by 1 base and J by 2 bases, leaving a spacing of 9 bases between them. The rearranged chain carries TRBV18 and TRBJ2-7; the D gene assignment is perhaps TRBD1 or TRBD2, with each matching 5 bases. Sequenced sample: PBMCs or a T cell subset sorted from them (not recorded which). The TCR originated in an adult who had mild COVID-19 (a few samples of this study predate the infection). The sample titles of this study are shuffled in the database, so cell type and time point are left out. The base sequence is TGTGCCAGCTCACCACGTCAGGGACCCTACGAGCAGTACTTC. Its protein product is CASSPRQGPYEQYF.